This entry describes one T cell receptor (beta chain). Antigen: not known. The data stem from a study of early T cells in non-severe SARS-CoV-2 infection. Study summary: Whole-blood bulk RNA, unsorted, was sequenced, and chains were unpaired.

This CDR3 contains 18 residues. V trimming: 3 bases; J trimming: 4 bases; junction bases outside the gene matches: 14. Germline values: CDR1 SNHLY, CDR2 FYNNEI. Findings and limits, study-wide: CD4 and private specificities were missed by VDJdb matching, which favored anti-spike CD8 responses.

The TCR library protocol attached unique molecular identifiers to the individual cDNA molecules. In TCRdb, the 5' RACE reads were re-called with MiXCR into one record per CDR3 protein. Counted here are tens of thousands of distinct CDR3 sequences, 7.9% occurring once; the ten biggest clones make up under 15%. The chain has TRBV2 and TRBJ2-1; 8 bases align to TRBD2. The source of this sequence is an adult who was a healthcare worker with PCR-confirmed SARS-CoV-2 infection or an uninfected control (not recorded which). This sample comprised whole blood, obtained at baseline. As DNA, the CDR3 is TGTGCCAGCAGTGACCCCTCCGCTGAGCGGGGGAGATACAATGAGCAGTTCTTC. This gives the protein CASSDPSAERGRYNEQFF.